This T cell receptor (beta chain) originates from a study of CD8 T cells in Susac syndrome. The multiple sclerosis control group comprised treatment-naive patients with stable or active relapsing-remitting disease. Both CD4+ and CD8+ T cells were negatively isolated, and TEMRA cells underwent FACS enrichment. In this sample, this clonotype turned up a few times. Reverse transcription of about 0.45 to 1 ug RNA was performed with random hexamers. Using its own MiXCR run on the immunoSEQ multiplex PCR reads, TCRdb lists one record per CDR3 protein. The sample consists of 250,000 to 300,000 distinct CDR3 sequences, 85% of them appearing once. Germline V CDR1 and CDR2: SEHNR, FQNEAQ (reference sequence). V lost 1 base to trimming and J lost 3 bases; unmatched junction nucleotides: 4. CDR3 length: 16 residues.

The source of this sequence is a human donor with multiple sclerosis. The rearrangement joins TRBV7-9 to TRBJ2-1, with 9 bases identical to TRBD1. The sample comprised CD8+ T cells from PBMCs. The CDR3: CASSLVTGGDYNEQFF. Written as DNA, the CDR3 is TGTGCCAGCAGCTTAGTAACAGGGGGCGACTACAATGAGCAGTTCTTC.